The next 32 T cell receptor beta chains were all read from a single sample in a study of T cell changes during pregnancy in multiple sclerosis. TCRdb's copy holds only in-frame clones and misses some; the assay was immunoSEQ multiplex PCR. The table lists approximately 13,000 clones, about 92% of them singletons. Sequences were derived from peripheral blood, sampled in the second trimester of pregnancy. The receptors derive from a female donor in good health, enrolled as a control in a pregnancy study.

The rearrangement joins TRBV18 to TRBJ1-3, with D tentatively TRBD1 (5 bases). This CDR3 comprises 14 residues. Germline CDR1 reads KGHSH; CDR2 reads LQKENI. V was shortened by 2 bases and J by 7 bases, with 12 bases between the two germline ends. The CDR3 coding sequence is TGTGCCAGCTCACCAACCTCAGACAGTAACACCATATATTTT. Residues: CASSPTSDSNTIYF. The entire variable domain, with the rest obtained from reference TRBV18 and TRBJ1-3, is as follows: NAGVMQNPRHLVRRRGQEARLRCSPMKGHSHVYWYRQLPEEGLKFMVYLQKENIIDESGMPKERFSAEFPKEGPSILRIQQVVRGDSAAYFCASSPTSDSNTIYFGEGSWLTVV.

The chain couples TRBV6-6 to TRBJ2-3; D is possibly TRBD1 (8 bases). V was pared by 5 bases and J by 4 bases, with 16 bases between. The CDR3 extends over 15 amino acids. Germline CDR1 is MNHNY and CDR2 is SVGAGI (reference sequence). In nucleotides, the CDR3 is TGTGCCAGCAGTCTGACAGGGGAGGGCGCAGATACGCAGTATTTT. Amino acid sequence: CASSLTGEGADTQYF.

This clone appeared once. CDR3 region: CASSQTGDWQPQHF. DNA for the CDR3: TGTGCCAGCAGTCAGACAGGGGACTGGCAGCCCCAGCATTTT. The rearrangement uses TRBV6-5 and TRBJ1-5; 8 positions agree with TRBD1. J was trimmed by 7 bases and V by 5 bases; bases with no gene match: 7. This CDR3 is 14 amino acids long. Germline V gene data show CDR1 as MNHEY and CDR2 as SVGAGI.

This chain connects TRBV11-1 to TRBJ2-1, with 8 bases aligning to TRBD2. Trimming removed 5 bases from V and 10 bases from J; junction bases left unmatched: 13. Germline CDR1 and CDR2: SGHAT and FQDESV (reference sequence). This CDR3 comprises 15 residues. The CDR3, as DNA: TGTGCCAGCAGCCCAGCGGGGGCCTCGGGGGACGAGCAGTTCTTC. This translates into CASSPAGASGDEQFF.

The chain's CDR3 is CASSVVDGADTQYF. The CDR3 DNA reads TGTGCCAGCAGCGTAGTAGATGGAGCGGATACGCAGTATTTT. This rearrangement joins TRBV9 to TRBJ2-3, with D unclear. The CDR3 consists of 14 residues. Between the trimmed V and J ends, which lost 0 bases and 6 bases, there was a span of 11 bases. The germline V gene encodes CDR1 SGDLS and CDR2 YYNGEE. Full variable domain (outside the CDR3, taken from reference TRBV9 and TRBJ2-3): DSGVTQTPKHLITATGQRVTLRCSPRSGDLSVYWYQQSLDQGLQFLIQYYNGEERAKGNILERFSAQQFPDLHSELNLSSLELGDSALYFCASSVVDGADTQYFGPGTRLTVL.

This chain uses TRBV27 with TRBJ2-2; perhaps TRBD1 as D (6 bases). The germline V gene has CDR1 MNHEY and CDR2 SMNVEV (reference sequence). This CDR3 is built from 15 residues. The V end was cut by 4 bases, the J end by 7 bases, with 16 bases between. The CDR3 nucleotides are TGTGCCAGCAGTTCTTGGGGGCGGCAGGGCGGGGAGCTGTTTTTT. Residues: CASSSWGRQGGELFF.

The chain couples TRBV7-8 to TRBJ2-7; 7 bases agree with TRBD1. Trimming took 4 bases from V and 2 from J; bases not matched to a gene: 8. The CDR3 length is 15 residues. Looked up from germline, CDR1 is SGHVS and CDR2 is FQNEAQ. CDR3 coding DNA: TGTGCCAGCAGCTATTCCGGGACAGTGCCCTACGAGCAGTACTTC. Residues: CASSYSGTVPYEQYF.

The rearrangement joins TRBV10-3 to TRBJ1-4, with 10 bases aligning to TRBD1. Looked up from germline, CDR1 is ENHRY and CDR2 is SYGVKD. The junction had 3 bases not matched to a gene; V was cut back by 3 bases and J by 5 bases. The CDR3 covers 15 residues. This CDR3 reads CAISDPDRGNEKLFF. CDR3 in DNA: TGTGCCATCAGTGACCCGGACAGGGGGAATGAAAAACTGTTTTTT.

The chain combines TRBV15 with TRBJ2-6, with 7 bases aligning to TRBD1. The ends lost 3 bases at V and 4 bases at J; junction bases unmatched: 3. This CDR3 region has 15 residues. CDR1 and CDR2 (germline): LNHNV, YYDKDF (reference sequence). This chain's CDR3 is CATSSTGEGANVLTF. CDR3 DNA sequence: TGTGCCACCAGCAGCACAGGGGAAGGGGCCAACGTCCTGACTTTC.

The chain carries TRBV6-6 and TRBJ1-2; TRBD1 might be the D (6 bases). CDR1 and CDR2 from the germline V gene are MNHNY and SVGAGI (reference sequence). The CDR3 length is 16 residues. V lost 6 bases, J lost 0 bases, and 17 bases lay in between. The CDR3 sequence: CASSPRRGASNYGYTF. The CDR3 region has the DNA TGTGCCAGCAGCCCCCGCCGGGGGGCTTCTAACTATGGCTACACCTTC.

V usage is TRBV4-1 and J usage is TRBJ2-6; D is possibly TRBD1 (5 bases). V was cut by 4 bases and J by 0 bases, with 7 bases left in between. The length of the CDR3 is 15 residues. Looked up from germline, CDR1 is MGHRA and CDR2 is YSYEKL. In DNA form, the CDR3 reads TGCGCCAGCAGCCCCACAGGCTCTGGGGCCAACGTCCTGACTTTC. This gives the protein CASSPTGSGANVLTF.

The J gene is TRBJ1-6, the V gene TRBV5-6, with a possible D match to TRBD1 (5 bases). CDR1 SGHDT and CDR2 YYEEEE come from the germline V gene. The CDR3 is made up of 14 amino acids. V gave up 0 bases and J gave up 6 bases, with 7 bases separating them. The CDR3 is CASSLGQSNSPLHF. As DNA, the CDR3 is TGTGCCAGCAGCTTGGGACAGAGTAATTCACCCCTCCACTTT.

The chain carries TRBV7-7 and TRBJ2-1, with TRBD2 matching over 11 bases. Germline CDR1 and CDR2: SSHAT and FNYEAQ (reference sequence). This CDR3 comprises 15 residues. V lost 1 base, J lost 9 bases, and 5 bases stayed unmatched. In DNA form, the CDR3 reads TGTGCCAGCAGCTTAGTACTAGCGGGAGTCGGTGAGCAGTTCTTC. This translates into CASSLVLAGVGEQFF.

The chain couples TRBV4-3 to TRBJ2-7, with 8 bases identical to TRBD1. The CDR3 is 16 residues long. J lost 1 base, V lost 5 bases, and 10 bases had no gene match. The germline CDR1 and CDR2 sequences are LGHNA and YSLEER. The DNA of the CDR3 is TGCGCCAGCAGCTTCTCCGCGACAGGGGAATCCTACGAGCAGTACTTC. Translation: CASSFSATGESYEQYF.

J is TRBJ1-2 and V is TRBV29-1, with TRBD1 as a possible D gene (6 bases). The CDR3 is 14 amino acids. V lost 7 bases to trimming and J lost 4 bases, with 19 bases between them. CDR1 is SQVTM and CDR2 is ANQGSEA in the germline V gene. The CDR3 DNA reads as TGCAGCGCGGAGACAGGAGGAAGGTCCTATGGCTACACCTTC. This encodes CSAETGGRSYGYTF.

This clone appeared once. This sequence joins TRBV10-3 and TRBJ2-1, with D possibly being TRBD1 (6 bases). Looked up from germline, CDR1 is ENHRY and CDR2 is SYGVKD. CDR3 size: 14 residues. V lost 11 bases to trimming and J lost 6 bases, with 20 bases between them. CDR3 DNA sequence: TGTGCCCTCTCGAGGTTGGGGGCCCCCAATGAGCAGTTCTTC. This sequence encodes CALSRLGAPNEQFF.

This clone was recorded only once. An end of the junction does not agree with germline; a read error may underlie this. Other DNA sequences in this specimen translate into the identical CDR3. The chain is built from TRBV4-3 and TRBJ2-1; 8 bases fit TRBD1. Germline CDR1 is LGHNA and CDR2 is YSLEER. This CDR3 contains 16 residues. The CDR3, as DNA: TGCGCCAGCAGCCAAGATCTACCAGGGGGCTACAATGAACAGTTCTTC. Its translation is CASSQDLPGGYNEQFF.

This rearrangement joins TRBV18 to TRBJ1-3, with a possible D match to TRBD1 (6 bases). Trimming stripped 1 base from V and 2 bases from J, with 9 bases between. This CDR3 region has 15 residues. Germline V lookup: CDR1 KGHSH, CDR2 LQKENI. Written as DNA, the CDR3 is TGTGCCAGCTCACCACAACAGGGAGCTGGAAACACCATATATTTT. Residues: CASSPQQGAGNTIYF.

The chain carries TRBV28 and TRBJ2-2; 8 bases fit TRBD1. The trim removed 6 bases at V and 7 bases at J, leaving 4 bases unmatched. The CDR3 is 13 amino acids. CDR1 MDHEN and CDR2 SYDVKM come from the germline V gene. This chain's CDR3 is CASRGQDYGELFF. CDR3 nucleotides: TGTGCCAGCAGGGGACAGGATTACGGGGAGCTGTTTTTT. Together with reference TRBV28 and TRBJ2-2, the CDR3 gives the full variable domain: DVKVTQSSRYLVKRTGEKVFLECVQDMDHENMFWYRQDPGLGLRLIYFSYDVKMKEKGDIPEGYSVSREKKERFSLILESASTNQTSMYLCASRGQDYGELFFGEGSRLTVL.

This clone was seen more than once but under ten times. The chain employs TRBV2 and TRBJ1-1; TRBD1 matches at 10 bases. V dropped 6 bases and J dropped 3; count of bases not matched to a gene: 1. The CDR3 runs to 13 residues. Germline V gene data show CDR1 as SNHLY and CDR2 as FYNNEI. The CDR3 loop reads CASSGTGDTEAFF. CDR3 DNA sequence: TGTGCCAGCAGCGGGACAGGGGACACTGAAGCTTTCTTT.

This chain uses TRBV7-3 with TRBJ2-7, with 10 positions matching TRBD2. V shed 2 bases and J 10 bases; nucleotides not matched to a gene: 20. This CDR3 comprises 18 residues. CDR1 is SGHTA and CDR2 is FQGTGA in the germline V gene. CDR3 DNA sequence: TGTGCCAGCAGCTTACGGCTAGCGGGAGCGATGTTCCTACGAGAACAGTACTTC. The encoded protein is CASSLRLAGAMFLREQYF.

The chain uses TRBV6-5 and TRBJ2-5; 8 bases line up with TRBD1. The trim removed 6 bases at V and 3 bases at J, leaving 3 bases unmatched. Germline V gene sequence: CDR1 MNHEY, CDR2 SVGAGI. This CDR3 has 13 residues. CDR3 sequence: CASRKDREETQYF. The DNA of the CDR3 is TGTGCCAGCAGGAAGGACAGGGAAGAGACCCAGTACTTC.

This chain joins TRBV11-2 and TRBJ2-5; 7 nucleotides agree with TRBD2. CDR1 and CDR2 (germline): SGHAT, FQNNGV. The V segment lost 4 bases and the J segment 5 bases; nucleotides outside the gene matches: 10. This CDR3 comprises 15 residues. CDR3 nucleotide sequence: TGTGCCAGCAGCTCGGTGGGGGGAGGGCGGGAGACCCAGTACTTC. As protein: CASSSVGGGRETQYF.

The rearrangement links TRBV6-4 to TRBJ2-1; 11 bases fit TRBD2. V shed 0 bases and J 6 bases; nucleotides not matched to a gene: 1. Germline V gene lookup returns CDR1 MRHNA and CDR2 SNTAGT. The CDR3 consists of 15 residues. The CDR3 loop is CASSDSSGGANEQFF. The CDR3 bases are TGTGCCAGCAGTGACTCTAGCGGGGGGGCCAATGAGCAGTTCTTC.

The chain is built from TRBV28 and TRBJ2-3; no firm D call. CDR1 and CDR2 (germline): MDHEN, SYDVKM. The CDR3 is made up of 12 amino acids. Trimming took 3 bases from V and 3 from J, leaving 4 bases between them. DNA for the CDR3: TGTGCCAGCAGTTTGAGGACAGATACGCAGTATTTT. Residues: CASSLRTDTQYF.

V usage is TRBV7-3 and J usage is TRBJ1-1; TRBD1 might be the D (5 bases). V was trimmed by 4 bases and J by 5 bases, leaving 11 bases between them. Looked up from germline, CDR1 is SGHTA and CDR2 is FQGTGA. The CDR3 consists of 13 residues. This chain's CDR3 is CASSSFQGTEAFF. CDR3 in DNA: TGTGCCAGCAGCTCGTTTCAGGGAACTGAAGCTTTCTTT.

DNA for the CDR3: TGTGCCAGCAGTTTATCACAGGGCTCTGGAAACACCATATATTTT. Its translation is CASSLSQGSGNTIYF. The J gene is TRBJ1-3, the V gene TRBV28; possible D gene TRBD1, 6 bases. V lost 1 base and J 0 bases, leaving 7 bases between the germline ends. CDR1 and CDR2 (germline): MDHEN, SYDVKM. CDR3 length: 15 residues.

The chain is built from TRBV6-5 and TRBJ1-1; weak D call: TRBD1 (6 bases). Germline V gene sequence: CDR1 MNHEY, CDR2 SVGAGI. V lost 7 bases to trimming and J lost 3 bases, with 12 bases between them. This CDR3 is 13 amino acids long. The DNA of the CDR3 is TGTGCCAGCACCGGCAGGGGAGACACTGAAGCTTTCTTT. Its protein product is CASTGRGDTEAFF.

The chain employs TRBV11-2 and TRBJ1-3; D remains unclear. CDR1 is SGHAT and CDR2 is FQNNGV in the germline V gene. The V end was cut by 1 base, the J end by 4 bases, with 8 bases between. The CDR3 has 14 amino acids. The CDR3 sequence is CASSLGGNGNTIYF. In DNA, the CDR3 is TGTGCCAGCAGCTTAGGAGGGAACGGAAACACCATATATTTT. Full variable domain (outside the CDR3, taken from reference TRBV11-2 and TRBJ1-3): EAGVAQSPRYKIIEKRQSVAFWCNPISGHATLYWYQQILGQGPKLLIQFQNNGVVDDSQLPKDRFSAERLKGVDSTLKIQPAKLEDSAVYLCASSLGGNGNTIYFGEGSWLTVV.

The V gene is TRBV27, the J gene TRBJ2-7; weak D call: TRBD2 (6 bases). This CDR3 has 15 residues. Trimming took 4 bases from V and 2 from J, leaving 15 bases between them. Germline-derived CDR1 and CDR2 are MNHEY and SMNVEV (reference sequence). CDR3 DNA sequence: TGTGCCAGCAGTTACCTACCGGGAGCCCCCTACGAGCAGTACTTC. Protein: CASSYLPGAPYEQYF.

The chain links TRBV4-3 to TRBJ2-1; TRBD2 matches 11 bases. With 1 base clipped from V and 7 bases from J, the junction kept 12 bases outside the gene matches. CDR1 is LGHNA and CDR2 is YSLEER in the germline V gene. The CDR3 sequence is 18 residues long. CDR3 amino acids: CASSQGTSGRPAGNEQFF. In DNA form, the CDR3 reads TGCGCCAGCAGCCAAGGAACTAGCGGGAGACCCGCGGGGAATGAGCAGTTCTTC.

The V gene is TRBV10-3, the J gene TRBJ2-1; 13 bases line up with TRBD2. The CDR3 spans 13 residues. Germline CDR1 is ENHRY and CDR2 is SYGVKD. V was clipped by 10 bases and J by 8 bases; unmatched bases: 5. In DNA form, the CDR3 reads TGTGCCACTACTAGCGGGAGGGCCTATGAGCAGTTCTTC. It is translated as CATTSGRAYEQFF.